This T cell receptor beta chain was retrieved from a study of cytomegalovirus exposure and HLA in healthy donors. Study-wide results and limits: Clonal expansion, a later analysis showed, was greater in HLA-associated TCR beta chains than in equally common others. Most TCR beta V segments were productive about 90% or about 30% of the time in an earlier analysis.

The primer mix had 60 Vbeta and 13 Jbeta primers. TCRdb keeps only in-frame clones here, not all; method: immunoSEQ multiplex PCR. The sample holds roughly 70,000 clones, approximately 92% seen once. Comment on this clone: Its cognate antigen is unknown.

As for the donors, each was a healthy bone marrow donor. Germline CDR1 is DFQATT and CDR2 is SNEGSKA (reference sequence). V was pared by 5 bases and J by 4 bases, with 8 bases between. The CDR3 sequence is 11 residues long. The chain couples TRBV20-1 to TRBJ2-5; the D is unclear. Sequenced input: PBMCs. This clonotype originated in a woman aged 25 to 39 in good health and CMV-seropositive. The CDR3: CSAGLRETQYF. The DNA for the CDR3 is TGCAGTGCTGGGCTCAGAGAGACCCAGTACTTC.